Here is one T cell receptor (beta chain) with its context. The treatment denotes: 15 to 20 received Ad26.COV2.S at low or high dose, single or two shots; roughly five received placebo; per-sample allocation not given. Each sample was drawn 63 days after the first injection (of vaccine or placebo). This sample stems from a study of Ad26.COV2.S vaccination and SARS-CoV-2 variants. The junction had 8 bases not matched to a gene; V was cut back by 6 bases and J by 9 bases. In germline, CDR1 is MNHEY, CDR2 SVGAGI. CDR3 length equals 14 residues. Measured with immunoSEQ multiplex PCR; TCRdb has only the in-frame clones, and not every one. The sample holds roughly 420,000 clones, around 87% seen once.

This rearrangement joins TRBV6-5 to TRBJ2-1; 10 bases are shared with TRBD1. The specimen comprised peripheral blood, sampled in a trial of Ad26.COV2.S vaccine versus placebo. This receptor was taken from a person aged 18-60 years who received the Ad26.COV2.S COVID-19 vaccine or a placebo. CDR3 protein: CASSFRDRGIEQFF. In nucleotides, the CDR3 is TGTGCCAGCAGCTTCCGGGACAGGGGTATTGAGCAGTTCTTC.